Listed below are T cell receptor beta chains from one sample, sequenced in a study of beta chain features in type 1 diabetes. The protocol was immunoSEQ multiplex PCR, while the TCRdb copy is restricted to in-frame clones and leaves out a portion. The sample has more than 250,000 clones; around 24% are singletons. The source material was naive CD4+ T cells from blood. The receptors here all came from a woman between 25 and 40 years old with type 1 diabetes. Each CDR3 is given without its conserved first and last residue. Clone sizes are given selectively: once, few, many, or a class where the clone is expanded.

CDR3aa: ASRTAGEFGELF; abundance: few; v_gene: TRBV27
CDR3aa: ASGLAGGEQY; abundance: -; v_gene: TRBV28
CDR3aa: ASGTDNEQF; abundance: -; v_gene: TRBV19
CDR3aa: SVTTGGRNEQF; abundance: -; v_gene: TRBV29-1
CDR3aa: ASSPQQGEAF; abundance: -; v_gene: TRBV7-3
CDR3aa: SVHRVGYNEQF; abundance: -; v_gene: TRBV29-1
CDR3aa: AWDGGNSNTEAF; abundance: few; v_gene: TRBV30
CDR3aa: ASSYGHSQETQY; abundance: -; v_gene: TRBV6-5
CDR3aa: SAVTDSNQPQH; abundance: few; v_gene: TRBV29-1
CDR3aa: AWNGVADYGYT; abundance: -; v_gene: TRBV30
CDR3aa: ASSLLDEQF; abundance: -; v_gene: TRBV2
CDR3aa: ASSSVLAGERSYNEQF; abundance: -; v_gene: TRBV7-2
CDR3aa: ASSSQLAGNTGELF; abundance: -; v_gene: TRBV7-3
CDR3aa: ASSLPLAGQETQY; abundance: -; v_gene: TRBV13
CDR3aa: ASSPGGGGHYEQY; abundance: few; v_gene: TRBV18
CDR3aa: SAGGGGHYGYT; abundance: few; v_gene: TRBV29-1
CDR3aa: ASSSTSGSGLQETQY; abundance: -; v_gene: TRBV27
CDR3aa: ASSDRIYEQY; abundance: -; v_gene: TRBV2
CDR3aa: ASSALGQGDNQPQH; abundance: few; v_gene: TRBV27
CDR3aa: ASSRTGGTYGYT; abundance: once; v_gene: TRBV25-1
CDR3aa: ASSLGALAGFDEQY; abundance: -; v_gene: TRBV7-3
CDR3aa: ASSLRNTEAF; abundance: -; v_gene: TRBV28
CDR3aa: ASSQGTSGVYEQY; abundance: once; v_gene: TRBV4-1
CDR3aa: SARSTYEQY; abundance: -; v_gene: TRBV20-1
CDR3aa: ASSVGGDSYNEQF; abundance: few; v_gene: TRBV9
CDR3aa: SGVTGLDTEAF; abundance: -; v_gene: TRBV29-1
CDR3aa: ASSQQDRQRVGINEQF; abundance: few; v_gene: TRBV4-1
CDR3aa: ASSVAPATSTDTQY; abundance: few; v_gene: TRBV9
CDR3aa: ASSLRVGANVLT; abundance: -; v_gene: TRBV27
CDR3aa: ASSQDWGWKTQY; abundance: few; v_gene: TRBV14
CDR3aa: ASRATGDYGYT; abundance: -; v_gene: TRBV27
CDR3aa: ASSHLGLAGNEQF; abundance: few; v_gene: TRBV4-1
CDR3aa: ASSLTSGTTDTQY; abundance: -; v_gene: TRBV7-8
CDR3aa: ASSPAGRGSETQY; abundance: few; v_gene: TRBV18
CDR3aa: SVNGNTGELF; abundance: -; v_gene: TRBV29-1